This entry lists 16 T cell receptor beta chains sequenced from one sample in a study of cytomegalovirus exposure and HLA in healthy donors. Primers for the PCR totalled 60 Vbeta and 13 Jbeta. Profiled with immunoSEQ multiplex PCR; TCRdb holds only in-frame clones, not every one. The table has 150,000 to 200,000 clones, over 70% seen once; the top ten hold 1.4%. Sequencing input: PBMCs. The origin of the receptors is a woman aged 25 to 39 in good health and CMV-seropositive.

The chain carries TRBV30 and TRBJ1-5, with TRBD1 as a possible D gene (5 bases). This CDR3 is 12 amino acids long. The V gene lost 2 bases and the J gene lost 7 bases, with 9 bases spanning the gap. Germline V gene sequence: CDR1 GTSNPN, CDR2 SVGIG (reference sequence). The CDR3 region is CAWSQGGQPQHF. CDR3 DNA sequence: TGTGCCTGGAGTCAGGGTGGACAGCCCCAGCATTTT.

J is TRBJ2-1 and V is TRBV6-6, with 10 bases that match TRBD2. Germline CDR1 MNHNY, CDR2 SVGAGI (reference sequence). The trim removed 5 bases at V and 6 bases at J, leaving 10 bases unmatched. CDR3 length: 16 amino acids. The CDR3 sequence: CASSNQREGWGNEQFF. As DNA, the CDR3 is TGTGCCAGCAGTAACCAGCGGGAGGGCTGGGGCAATGAGCAGTTCTTC.

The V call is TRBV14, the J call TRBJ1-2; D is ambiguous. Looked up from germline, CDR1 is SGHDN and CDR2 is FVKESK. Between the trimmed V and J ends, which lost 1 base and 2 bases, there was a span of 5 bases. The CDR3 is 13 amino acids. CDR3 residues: CASSQGVNYGYTF. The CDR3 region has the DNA TGTGCCAGCAGCCAAGGAGTAAACTATGGCTACACCTTC.

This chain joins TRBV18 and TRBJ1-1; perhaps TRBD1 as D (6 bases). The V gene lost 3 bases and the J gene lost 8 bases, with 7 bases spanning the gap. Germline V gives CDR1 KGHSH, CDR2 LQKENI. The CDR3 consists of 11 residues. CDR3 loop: CASSPGTEAFF. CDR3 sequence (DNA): TGTGCCAGCTCACCCGGGACAGAAGCTTTCTTT. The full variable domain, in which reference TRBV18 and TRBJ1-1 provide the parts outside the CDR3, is NAGVMQNPRHLVRRRGQEARLRCSPMKGHSHVYWYRQLPEEGLKFMVYLQKENIIDESGMPKERFSAEFPKEGPSILRIQQVVRGDSAAYFCASSPGTEAFFGQGTRLTVV.

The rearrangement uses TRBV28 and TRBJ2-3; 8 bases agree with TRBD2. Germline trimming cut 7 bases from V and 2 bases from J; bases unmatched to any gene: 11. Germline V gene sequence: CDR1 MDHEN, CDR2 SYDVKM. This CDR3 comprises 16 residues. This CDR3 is CASKTSGLADTDTQYF. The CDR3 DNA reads TGTGCCAGCAAAACTAGCGGACTGGCCGACACAGATACGCAGTATTTT.

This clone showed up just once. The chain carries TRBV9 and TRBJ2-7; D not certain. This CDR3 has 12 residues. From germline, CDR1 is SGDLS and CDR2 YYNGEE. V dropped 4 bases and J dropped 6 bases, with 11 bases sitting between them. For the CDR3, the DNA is TGTGCCAGCAGCCCCTTGACGGGCGAGCAGTACTTC. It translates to CASSPLTGEQYF.

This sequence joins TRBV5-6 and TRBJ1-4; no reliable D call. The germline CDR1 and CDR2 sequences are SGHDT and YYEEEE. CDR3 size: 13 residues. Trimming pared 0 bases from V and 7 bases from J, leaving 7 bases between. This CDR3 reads CASSLARGEKLFF. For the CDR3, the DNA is TGTGCCAGCAGCTTGGCTCGAGGTGAAAAACTGTTTTTT.

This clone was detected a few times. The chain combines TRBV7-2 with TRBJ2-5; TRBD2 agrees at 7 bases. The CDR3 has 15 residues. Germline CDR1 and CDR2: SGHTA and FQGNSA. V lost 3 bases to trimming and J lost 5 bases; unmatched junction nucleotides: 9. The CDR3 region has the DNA TGTGCCAGCAGCTTGCGGCTAGCGGTCAGGGAGACCCAGTACTTC. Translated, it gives CASSLRLAVRETQYF.

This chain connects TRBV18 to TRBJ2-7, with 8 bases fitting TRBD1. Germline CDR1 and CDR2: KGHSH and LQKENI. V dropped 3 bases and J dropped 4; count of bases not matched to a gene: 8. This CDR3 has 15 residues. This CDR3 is CASSPTDRVLYEQYF. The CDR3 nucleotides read TGTGCCAGCTCACCCACGGACAGGGTACTGTACGAGCAGTACTTC.

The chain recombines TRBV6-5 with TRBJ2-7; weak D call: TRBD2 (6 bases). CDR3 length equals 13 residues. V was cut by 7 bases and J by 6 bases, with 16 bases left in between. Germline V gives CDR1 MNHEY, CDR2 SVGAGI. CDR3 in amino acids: CASKEGFKSEQYF. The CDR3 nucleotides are TGTGCCAGCAAGGAGGGTTTTAAGTCCGAGCAGTACTTC.

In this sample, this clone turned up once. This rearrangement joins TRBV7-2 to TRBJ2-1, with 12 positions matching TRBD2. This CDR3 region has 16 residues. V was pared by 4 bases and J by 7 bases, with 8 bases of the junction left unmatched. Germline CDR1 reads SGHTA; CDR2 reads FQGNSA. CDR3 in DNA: TGTGCCAGCAGCTACCGACTAGCGGGAGATTTGAATGAGCAGTTCTTC. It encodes CASSYRLAGDLNEQFF.

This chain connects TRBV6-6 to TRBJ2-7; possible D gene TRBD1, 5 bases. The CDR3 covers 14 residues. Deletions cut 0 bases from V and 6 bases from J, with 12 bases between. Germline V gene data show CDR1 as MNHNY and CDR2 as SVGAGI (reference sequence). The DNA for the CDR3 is TGTGCCAGCAGTTACTCGACCGCAGGGCCCGAGCAGTACTTC. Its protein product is CASSYSTAGPEQYF.

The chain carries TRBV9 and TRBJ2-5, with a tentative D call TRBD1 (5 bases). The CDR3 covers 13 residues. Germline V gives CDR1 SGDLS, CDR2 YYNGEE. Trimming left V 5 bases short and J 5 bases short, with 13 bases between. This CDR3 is CASRGQNAETQYF. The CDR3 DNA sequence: TGTGCCAGCAGGGGGCAGAATGCGGAGACCCAGTACTTC.

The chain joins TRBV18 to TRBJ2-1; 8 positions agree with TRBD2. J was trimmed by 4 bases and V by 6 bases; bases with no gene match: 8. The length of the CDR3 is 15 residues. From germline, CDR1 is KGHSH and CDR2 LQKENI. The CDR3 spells CASSASSGSYNEQFF. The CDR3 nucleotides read TGTGCCAGCTCCGCCTCCAGCGGGAGTTACAATGAGCAGTTCTTC.

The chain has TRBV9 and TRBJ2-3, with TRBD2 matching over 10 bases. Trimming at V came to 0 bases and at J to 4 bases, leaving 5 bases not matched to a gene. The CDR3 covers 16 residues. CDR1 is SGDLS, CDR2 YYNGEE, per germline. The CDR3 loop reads CASSVGLAGVPDTQYF. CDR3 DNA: TGTGCCAGCAGCGTAGGTCTAGCGGGAGTGCCAGATACGCAGTATTTT.

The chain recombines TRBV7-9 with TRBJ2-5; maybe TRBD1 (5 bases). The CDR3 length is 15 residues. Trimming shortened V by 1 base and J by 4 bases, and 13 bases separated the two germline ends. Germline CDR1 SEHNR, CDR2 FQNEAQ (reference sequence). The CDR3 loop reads CASSLGTQGGETQYF. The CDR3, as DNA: TGTGCCAGCAGCTTAGGGACCCAGGGCGGAGAGACCCAGTACTTC.